This is a list of T cell receptor beta chains from one sample in a study of blood T cell repertoires in COVID-19. TCRdb keeps only in-frame clones here, not all; method: immunoSEQ multiplex PCR. The sample has about 300,000 clones; roughly 86% are singletons. Input material: peripheral blood. These receptor sequences come from a man between 18 and 29 years old with active or convalescent COVID-19. Both conserved end residues are part of each CDR3. Each record gives: V gene, clone size, J gene, D gene, CDR3 protein, CDR3 DNA. D genes are given only for firm matches. Expanded clones get a size class; other rows say once, few or many, or leave the size out.

TRBV19,few,TRBJ2-5,TRBD1,CASSKDRGLQETQYF,TGTGCCAGTAGTAAAGACAGGGGTCTCCAAGAGACCCAGTACTTC
TRBV9,NA,TRBJ2-1,NA,CASSVGGLGTEQFF,TGTGCCAGCAGCGTAGGCGGCCTGGGTACTGAGCAGTTCTTC
TRBV15,few,TRBJ1-1,NA,CATSRVTVDEAFF,TGTGCCACCAGCAGAGTCACGGTTGATGAAGCTTTCTTT
TRBV5-6,NA,TRBJ2-5,TRBD2,CASSLSLAGDQETQYF,TGTGCCAGCAGCTTGAGTTTAGCGGGGGACCAAGAGACCCAGTACTTC
TRBV7-9,NA,TRBJ2-7,NA,CASSFDLPGVSYEQYF,TGTGCCAGCAGCTTCGACCTGCCCGGAGTATCCTACGAGCAGTACTTC
TRBV12-3/TRBV12-4,NA,TRBJ1-1,NA,CASSFYSQGEAFF,TGTGCCAGCAGTTTTTATTCTCAGGGTGAAGCTTTCTTT
TRBV27,NA,TRBJ2-7,TRBD1,CASSSPGQGFHEQYF,TGTGCCAGCAGTTCCCCAGGACAGGGCTTCCACGAGCAGTACTTC
TRBV7-6,NA,TRBJ2-5,NA,CASSRGRGQETQYF,TGTGCCAGCAGCAGGGGGCGGGGACAAGAGACCCAGTACTTC
TRBV4-3,NA,TRBJ1-5,NA,CASSQRPGSNQPQHF,TGCGCCAGCAGTCAAAGGCCGGGTAGCAATCAGCCCCAGCATTTT
TRBV6-5,NA,TRBJ1-2,NA,CASSYSISGVYGYTF,TGTGCCAGCAGTTACTCTATCTCCGGGGTGTATGGCTACACCTTC
TRBV7-6,once,TRBJ2-7,NA,CASSAADSQHYEQYF,TGTGCCAGCAGCGCGGCGGACAGTCAGCACTACGAGCAGTACTTC
TRBV6-5,NA,TRBJ2-2,TRBD1,CASSPTGAGELFF,TGTGCCAGCAGTCCGACAGGGGCCGGGGAGCTGTTTTTT
TRBV19,NA,TRBJ2-7,NA,CASSVSSYEQYF,TGTGCCAGTAGTGTCAGCTCCTACGAGCAGTACTTC
TRBV12-3/TRBV12-4,NA,TRBJ2-3,NA,CASNLGGDTQYF,TGTGCCAGCAACCTAGGGGGAGATACGCAGTATTTT
TRBV3-1/TRBV3-2,NA,TRBJ2-5,NA,CASSQVSGAQETQYF,TGTGCCAGCAGCCAAGTTTCAGGGGCACAAGAGACCCAGTACTTC
TRBV12-5,NA,TRBJ2-7,NA,CASGLVLGRDTLEQYF,TGTGCTAGTGGTTTAGTTCTCGGCAGGGATACTTTGGAGCAGTACTTC
TRBV7-2,NA,TRBJ2-5,NA,CASSKTAQETQYF,TGTGCCAGCAGCAAGACTGCTCAAGAGACCCAGTACTTC
TRBV5-4,NA,TRBJ2-3,TRBD2,CASSSGTSGGAHTQYF,TGTGCCAGCAGTTCCGGGACTAGCGGGGGGGCTCATACGCAGTATTTT
TRBV15,few,TRBJ2-1,NA,CATSSSKQLPYNEQFF,TGTGCCACCAGCAGTAGCAAGCAACTCCCCTACAATGAGCAGTTCTTC
TRBV2,few,TRBJ1-2,TRBD1,CASTPTGVGYGYTF,TGTGCCAGCACTCCGACAGGGGTCGGCTATGGCTACACCTTC
TRBV13,NA,TRBJ2-2,TRBD2,CASSSSTSGGASGELFF,TGTGCCAGCAGCTCATCCACTAGCGGGGGGGCCTCCGGGGAGCTGTTTTTT